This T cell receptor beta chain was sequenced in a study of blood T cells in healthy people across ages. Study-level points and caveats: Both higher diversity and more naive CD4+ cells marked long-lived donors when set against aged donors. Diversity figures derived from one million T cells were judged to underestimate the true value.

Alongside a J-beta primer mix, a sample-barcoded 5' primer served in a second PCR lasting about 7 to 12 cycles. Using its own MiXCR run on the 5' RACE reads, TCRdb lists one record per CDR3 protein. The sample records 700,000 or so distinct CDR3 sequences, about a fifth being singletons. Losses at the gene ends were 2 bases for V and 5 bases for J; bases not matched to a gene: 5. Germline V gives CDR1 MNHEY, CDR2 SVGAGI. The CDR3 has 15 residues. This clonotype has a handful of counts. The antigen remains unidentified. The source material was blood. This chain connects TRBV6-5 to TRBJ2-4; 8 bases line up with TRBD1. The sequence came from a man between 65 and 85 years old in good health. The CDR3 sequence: CASSYAGGGQNIQYF. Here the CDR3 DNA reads TGTGCCAGCAGTTACGCAGGGGGCGGCCAAAACATTCAGTACTTC.